A selection of T cell receptor beta chains follows, all from one sample in a study of cytomegalovirus exposure and HLA in healthy donors. Generated by immunoSEQ multiplex PCR, the TCRdb table keeps only in-frame clones and is missing some. Among 100,000 to 120,000 clones listed, roughly four fifths were seen once. Sample: PBMCs. The receptors stem from a woman in her twenties or thirties in good health and CMV-seronegative. Both conserved end residues are part of each CDR3. D genes are given only for firm matches. Not all rows give a size; the values are once, few, many and, for expanded clones, a class.

>TRBJ1-4|.|TRBV6-6|.
TGTGCCAGCAGTAATACAGGGCTCGGAACTAATGAAAAACTGTTTTTT
CASSNTGLGTNEKLFF
>TRBJ1-5|TRBD1|TRBV6-1|.
TGTGCCAGCAGTGTTCCCGGGACAGGGAAGGACCAGCCCCAGCATTTT
CASSVPGTGKDQPQHF
>TRBJ1-2|.|TRBV7-8|once
TGTGCCAGCAGCCGGCAAGGGGGTTTCAGCTATGGCTACACCTTC
CASSRQGGFSYGYTF
>TRBJ1-1|.|TRBV4-2|.
TGTGCCAGCAGCCAAGAAAGCCAGGGTCGTCCAAGGGGTGAAGCTTTCTTT
CASSQESQGRPRGEAFF
>TRBJ2-7|TRBD2|TRBV13|.
TGTGCCAGCAGCGACGCTAGCGGGGGGGCCTACGAGCAGTACTTC
CASSDASGGAYEQYF
>TRBJ1-5|.|TRBV27|.
TGTGCCAGCAGTTTATGGGGCGGTCAGCCCCAGCATTTT
CASSLWGGQPQHF
>TRBJ2-3|.|TRBV7-3|.
TGTGCCAGCAGCTTATCTCCTAGTCGCACAGATACGCAGTATTTT
CASSLSPSRTDTQYF
>TRBJ2-1|.|TRBV28|.
TGTGCCAGCACCTCCCAGCAGGGAAACTCCTACAATGAGCAGTTCTTC
CASTSQQGNSYNEQFF
>TRBJ1-1|.|TRBV6-5|.
TGTGCCAGCAGTTACAGAGGGCCCACTGAAGCTTTCTTT
CASSYRGPTEAFF
>TRBJ2-1|TRBD2|TRBV5-1|.
TGCGCCAGCAGCGCGGGACTAGCGGAATACAATGAGCAGTTCTTC
CASSAGLAEYNEQFF
>TRBJ2-7|.|TRBV27|.
TGTGCCAGCAGTGAGGGTCCCTACGAGCAGTACTTC
CASSEGPYEQYF
>TRBJ1-1|.|TRBV7-9|.
TGTGCCAGCAGCCCGGACAGTTTGAACACTGAAGCTTTCTTT
CASSPDSLNTEAFF
>TRBJ1-2|TRBD1|TRBV15|.
TGTGCCACCAGCAGAGAGGACAGGCCCTACTATGGCTACACCTTC
CATSREDRPYYGYTF
>TRBJ2-7|TRBD2|TRBV19|.
TGTGCCAGTAGTATAGGGTCGGGAGGCTACGAGCAGTACTTC
CASSIGSGGYEQYF
>TRBJ2-5|.|TRBV21-1|.
TGTGCCAGCAGCCTCCTACAAGAGACCCAGTACTTC
CASSLLQETQYF
>TRBJ2-7|TRBD2|TRBV30|.
TGTGCCTGGAGTCCGGGGACTAGCGGGATAAATTACGAGCAGTACTTC
CAWSPGTSGINYEQYF
>TRBJ2-3|TRBD2|TRBV7-2|few
TGTGCCAGCAGCGCTAGCGGGAATACCGGAGATACGCAGTATTTT
CASSASGNTGDTQYF
>TRBJ2-2|TRBD1|TRBV4-1|.
TGCGCCAGCAGCCAAGCCCTACAGGGGGCCGGGGAGCTGTTTTTT
CASSQALQGAGELFF
>TRBJ1-2|.|TRBV6-6|.
TGTGCCAGCACACGGACAGCTCTTAACTATGGCTACACCTTC
CASTRTALNYGYTF
>TRBJ2-3|.|TRBV18|.
TGTGCCAGCTCACCCGGAGGGGCGGGAGATACGCAGTATTTT
CASSPGGAGDTQYF
>TRBJ2-1|TRBD1|TRBV11-3|.
TGTGCCAGCAGCTTAGGTGCCGGGACAGCCCTCAATGAGCAGTTCTTC
CASSLGAGTALNEQFF
>TRBJ2-1|TRBD2|TRBV23-1|.
TGCGCCAGCACTAGCGGGAGGGCCCATAATGAGCAGTTCTTC
CASTSGRAHNEQFF
>TRBJ1-5|TRBD1|TRBV2|few
TGTGCCAGCAGGGGGACAGGGGGTATTGGCAATCAGCCCCAGCATTTT
CASRGTGGIGNQPQHF
>TRBJ2-7|.|TRBV5-6|.
TGTGCCAGCAGCTTGTTCGCACAGGGCCGAGACTCCTACGAGCAGTACTTC
CASSLFAQGRDSYEQYF
>TRBJ2-5|TRBD1|TRBV5-1|.
TGCGCCAGCAGCTTGGCAGGGGGCCAAGAGACCCAGTACTTC
CASSLAGGQETQYF
>TRBJ2-7|.|TRBV20-1|.
TGCAGTGCTAGAGCGTACGAGCAGTACTTC
CSARAYEQYF